The next 5 T cell receptor beta chains were all read from a single sample in a study of response to subunit inactivated influenza vaccine. MiXCR, applied by TCRdb to the RT-PCR reads, yields one record per CDR3 protein. The table lists 650,000 or so distinct CDR3 sequences, 13% to 15% of them singletons. The material sequenced was PBMCs from blood, taken 14 days before vaccination. These receptors were taken from a man aged 50-59 years who received an inactivated influenza vaccine.

J is TRBJ2-7 and V is TRBV27; D is perhaps TRBD2 (6 bases). CDR3 size: 13 residues. V was pared by 8 bases and J by 2 bases, with 13 bases between. The germline V gene encodes CDR1 MNHEY and CDR2 SMNVEV (reference sequence). Here the CDR3 reads CASRGYGTYEQYF. DNA for the CDR3: TGTGCCAGCCGGGGGTACGGAACCTACGAGCAGTACTTC.

The CDR3 spells CASSSLAGGPGTDTQYF. The CDR3 coding sequence is TGTGCCAGCAGCTCCTTAGCGGGGGGGCCAGGCACAGATACGCAGTATTTT. V usage is TRBV7-2 and J usage is TRBJ2-3; 11 positions match TRBD2. Trimming removed 4 bases from V and 1 base from J; junction bases left unmatched: 7. Germline CDR1 reads SGHTA; CDR2 reads FQGNSA. The CDR3 has 17 amino acids. Together with reference TRBV7-2 and TRBJ2-3, the CDR3 gives the full variable domain: GAGVSQSPSNKVTEKGKDVELRCDPISGHTALYWYRQSLGQGLEFLIYFQGNSAPDKSGLPSDRFSAERTGGSVSTLTIQRTQQEDSAVYLCASSSLAGGPGTDTQYFGPGTRLTVL.

This clonotype was seen ten or more times. This chain uses TRBV28 with TRBJ2-3, with 8 bases that match TRBD1. Trimming cost V 5 bases and J 0 bases; bases outside gene matches: 10. The CDR3 has 17 amino acids. Germline lookup yields CDR1 MDHEN and CDR2 SYDVKM. This CDR3 reads CASSPGTGWGSTDTQYF. CDR3 in DNA: TGTGCCAGCAGTCCCGGGACAGGATGGGGTAGCACAGATACGCAGTATTTT.

This clonotype appeared a few times. The chain combines TRBV13 with TRBJ2-7; D may be TRBD1 (6 bases). Deletions cut 3 bases from V and 4 bases from J, with 13 bases between. This CDR3 spans 14 amino acids. In germline, CDR1 is PRHDT, CDR2 FYEKMQ (reference sequence). The CDR3 sequence is CASSFSGTRYEQYF. The CDR3 nucleotides are TGTGCCAGCAGCTTCTCCGGGACACGTTACGAGCAGTACTTC.

The rearrangement joins TRBV6-5 to TRBJ1-1; maybe TRBD1 (5 bases). The length of the CDR3 is 14 residues. Trimming took off 0 bases at V and 11 bases at J, with 16 bases between the two ends. Germline V CDR1 and CDR2: MNHEY, SVGAGI. CDR3: CASSYSTTAEEAFF. The CDR3 DNA sequence: TGTGCCAGCAGTTACTCGACGACAGCCGAAGAGGCTTTCTTT.